A single sample gave rise to the 27 T cell receptor beta chains below, sequenced in a study of T cell changes during pregnancy in multiple sclerosis. Data came from immunoSEQ multiplex PCR; TCRdb stores just in-frame clones and leaves some out. The table includes some 14,000 clones, roughly 86% detected once. Material: CD8+ T cells from peripheral blood mononuclear cells, obtained in the first trimester of pregnancy. Receptors originate from a female donor with multiple sclerosis, enrolled in a pregnancy study.

The chain couples TRBV5-1 to TRBJ1-1, with 7 nucleotides matching TRBD1. The germline V gene has CDR1 SGHRS and CDR2 YFSETQ. The V and J ends lost 2 bases and 4 bases, in that order; junction bases with no gene match: 5. This CDR3 is 14 amino acids long. CDR3 coding DNA: TGCGCCAGCAGCTTCCAGGGGGTTGGCACTGAAGCTTTCTTT. Its protein is CASSFQGVGTEAFF.

The CDR3 protein is CASSSNRVSLNEQFF. CDR3 DNA: TGTGCCAGCAGTTCAAACAGGGTATCTCTCAATGAGCAGTTCTTC. The chain combines TRBV2 with TRBJ2-1; D is perhaps TRBD1 (6 bases). Trimming pared 5 bases from V and 6 bases from J, leaving 17 bases between. Germline values: CDR1 SNHLY, CDR2 FYNNEI. This CDR3 has 15 residues.

Written as DNA, the CDR3 is TGTGCCAGCTCATCCAGGCCACATTGTTACACTGAAGCTTTCTTT. This sequence encodes CASSSRPHCYTEAFF. The chain employs TRBV18 and TRBJ1-1; the D is unclear. CDR3 length: 15 residues. The germline CDR1 and CDR2 sequences are KGHSH and LQKENI. V lost 5 bases and J 3 bases, leaving 16 bases between the germline ends.

This clone has only a few counts. The chain carries TRBV9 and TRBJ1-5, with D possibly matching TRBD1 (5 bases). The V end lost 2 bases, the J end lost 7 bases, and 16 bases lay between the germline ends. Germline values: CDR1 SGDLS, CDR2 YYNGEE. CDR3 length: 15 residues. CDR3 in amino acids: CASSVSGRVGQPQHF. CDR3 in DNA: TGTGCCAGCAGCGTCTCAGGCAGGGTCGGGCAGCCCCAGCATTTT.

The J gene is TRBJ1-4, the V gene TRBV6-6, with D maybe TRBD1 (5 bases). Germline loops: CDR1 MNHNY, CDR2 SVGAGI (reference sequence). V shed 7 bases and J shed 12 bases, with 15 bases lying between them. The length of the CDR3 is 12 residues. The CDR3 DNA reads TGTGCCAGCACGGGGGGGAGGGCGGAACTGTTTTTT. This encodes CASTGGRAELFF.

This chain connects TRBV4-3 to TRBJ2-1; the D gene is possibly TRBD1 (5 bases). This CDR3 spans 18 amino acids. Trimming took 4 bases from V and 6 from J, leaving 25 bases between them. CDR1 is LGHNA, CDR2 YSLEER, per germline. CDR3 DNA: TGCGCCAGCAGCCCGTATTCTCGCGATAGGGGAATGGGCAATGAGCAGTTCTTC. Residues: CASSPYSRDRGMGNEQFF.

This rearrangement joins TRBV6-4 to TRBJ2-2; a weak D match, TRBD2 (5 bases). The germline gives CDR1 MRHNA, CDR2 SNTAGT. V dropped 3 bases and J dropped 5 bases, with 7 bases sitting between them. CDR3 size: 13 residues. The CDR3 bases are TGTGCCAGCAGTGAATCGGGAACCGGGGAGCTGTTTTTT. This encodes CASSESGTGELFF.

The J gene is TRBJ2-7, the V gene TRBV6-5; perhaps TRBD2 as D (5 bases). CDR1 and CDR2 (germline): MNHEY, SVGAGI. Trimming took off 2 bases at V and 1 base at J, with 6 bases between the two ends. The CDR3 contains 13 residues. The CDR3 DNA follows: TGTGCCAGCAGTTACGGCGGGTCCTACGAGCAGTACTTC. Translated, it gives CASSYGGSYEQYF.

The J gene is TRBJ1-5, the V gene TRBV27; no definite D call. The V gene's germline CDR1 is MNHEY and CDR2 SMNVEV (reference sequence). This CDR3 has 14 amino acids. Trimming stripped 5 bases from V and 4 bases from J, with 12 bases between. CDR3 region: CASSPLVGNQPQHF. The CDR3 DNA reads as TGTGCCAGCAGTCCCCTAGTGGGTAATCAGCCCCAGCATTTT.

The rearrangement joins TRBV10-3 to TRBJ2-7; D gene unclear. Germline V gene data show CDR1 as ENHRY and CDR2 as SYGVKD. The V end was cut by 3 bases, the J end by 5 bases, with 14 bases between. This CDR3 has 14 residues. The CDR3 region has the DNA TGTGCCATCAGTGACTTCGAGGCGCGGAACGAGCAGTACTTC. It yields the protein CAISDFEARNEQYF.

The chain employs TRBV2 and TRBJ2-7; D might be TRBD2 (5 bases). With 8 bases removed from V and 1 base from J, the gap between germline ends came to 21 bases. Germline assignment: CDR1 SNHLY and CDR2 FYNNEI. The CDR3 covers 16 residues. The CDR3 spells CASSPWGESPSYEQYF. CDR3 bases: TGTGCCAGCTCCCCTTGGGGAGAGAGCCCTTCCTACGAGCAGTACTTC.

This chain connects TRBV7-6 to TRBJ2-7; a possible D gene is TRBD1 (5 bases). Germline V gene lookup returns CDR1 SGHVS and CDR2 FNYEAQ. The ends were cut back, 2 bases at V and 6 bases at J, with 26 bases in the middle. This CDR3 comprises 18 residues. CDR3 bases: TGTGCCAGCAGCTTACTGGCCCAGGAAGGGGTTGGCGAAGGCGAGCAGTACTTC. This encodes CASSLLAQEGVGEGEQYF.

The V and J genes are TRBV9 and TRBJ2-3; 8 bases agree with TRBD1. The V segment lost 4 bases and the J segment 2 bases; nucleotides outside the gene matches: 6. The CDR3 totals 15 residues. From germline, CDR1 is SGDLS and CDR2 YYNGEE. In DNA form, the CDR3 reads TGTGCCAGCAGCCCCTGGACAGGGCTCACAGATACGCAGTATTTT. This encodes CASSPWTGLTDTQYF.

The CDR3 protein is CAWSARGGWGTEAFF. Here the CDR3 DNA reads TGTGCCTGGAGTGCAAGGGGGGGATGGGGGACTGAAGCTTTCTTT. The chain links TRBV30 to TRBJ1-1, with D perhaps TRBD1 (6 bases). Looked up from germline, CDR1 is GTSNPN and CDR2 is SVGIG (reference sequence). The CDR3 is 15 residues long. The V gene lost 1 base and the J gene lost 5 bases, with 17 bases spanning the gap.

The V and J genes are TRBV4-1 and TRBJ2-2, with D unclear. V was pared by 4 bases and J by 0 bases, with 9 bases between. Looked up from germline, CDR1 is MGHRA and CDR2 is YSYEKL. The CDR3 has 15 amino acids. CDR3 loop: CASSPPGSNTGELFF. The CDR3 DNA reads as TGCGCCAGCAGCCCGCCCGGGTCGAACACCGGGGAGCTGTTTTTT.

This clone was detected only a few times. The CDR3 coding sequence is TGTGCCAGCAGTGAAGCGGGGGGGGCCTCCTACGAGCAGTACTTC. Its translation: CASSEAGGASYEQYF. This sequence joins TRBV6-1 and TRBJ2-7; tentative D call: TRBD2 (7 bases). The V end was cut by 0 bases, the J end by 0 bases, with 9 bases between. CDR1 is MNHNS and CDR2 is SASEGT in the germline V gene. The CDR3 is made up of 15 amino acids.

V usage is TRBV6-4 and J usage is TRBJ2-3; 10 bases line up with TRBD2. Germline V gene data show CDR1 as MRHNA and CDR2 as SNTAGT. This CDR3 has 16 amino acids. Germline trimming cut 0 bases from V and 4 bases from J; bases unmatched to any gene: 4. CDR3 amino acids: CASSDSPAGGSDTQYF. Here the CDR3 DNA reads TGTGCCAGCAGTGACTCTCCAGCGGGGGGGTCAGATACGCAGTATTTT.

The chain joins TRBV30 to TRBJ1-1, with no clear D. The CDR3 covers 13 residues. Trimming pared 8 bases from V and 1 base from J, leaving 14 bases between. Germline V lookup: CDR1 GTSNPN, CDR2 SVGIG (reference sequence). The CDR3 loop is CALVGGTNTEAFF. CDR3 bases: TGTGCCCTGGTAGGCGGAACGAACACTGAAGCTTTCTTT.

The gene calls are TRBV5-1 and TRBJ2-7, with D perhaps matching TRBD1 (6 bases). Germline loops: CDR1 SGHRS, CDR2 YFSETQ. V dropped 3 bases and J dropped 4 bases, with 20 bases sitting between them. This CDR3 contains 16 residues. The CDR3 bases are TGCGCCAGCAGCTGGGGGCAGGACAGACGGACATACGAGCAGTACTTC. It specifies CASSWGQDRRTYEQYF.

The chain couples TRBV4-1 to TRBJ1-2; no reliable D call. The germline V gene has CDR1 MGHRA and CDR2 YSYEKL. This CDR3 has 17 residues. V lost 0 bases, J lost 3 bases, and 17 bases lay in between. In DNA, the CDR3 is TGCGCCAGCAGCCAAGAAGATGTTACAGATAAGTACTATGGCTACACCTTC. It yields the protein CASSQEDVTDKYYGYTF.

The V and J genes are TRBV4-1 and TRBJ1-2, with D perhaps TRBD1 (5 bases). The CDR3 runs to 15 residues. The ends were cut back, 4 bases at V and 6 bases at J, with 18 bases in the middle. From germline, CDR1 is MGHRA and CDR2 YSYEKL. The CDR3 here is CASSLQFRGVDGYTF. DNA for the CDR3: TGCGCCAGCAGCCTCCAATTTCGGGGGGTGGATGGCTACACCTTC.

The rearrangement uses TRBV5-6 and TRBJ1-1, with no clear D. The V gene's germline CDR1 is SGHDT and CDR2 YYEEEE. Trimming took off 4 bases at V and 1 base at J, with 8 bases between the two ends. The CDR3 has 13 amino acids. The CDR3 DNA reads as TGTGCCAGCAGCCCCGGTGGGAACACTGAAGCTTTCTTT. Translated, it gives CASSPGGNTEAFF.

The V call is TRBV27, the J call TRBJ1-2; 8 bases align to TRBD1. The trim removed 3 bases at V and 5 bases at J, leaving 14 bases unmatched. Germline CDR1 and CDR2: MNHEY and SMNVEV (reference sequence). This CDR3 is built from 17 residues. The DNA of the CDR3 is TGTGCCAGCAGTTTGCTCCCCCCTTGGCAGGGGGCATATGGCTACACCTTC. It is translated as CASSLLPPWQGAYGYTF.

V and J are TRBV6-4 and TRBJ2-3; 10 bases align to TRBD2. V shed 3 bases, J shed 4 bases, and the junction held 4 bases outside the gene matches. Germline lookup yields CDR1 MRHNA and CDR2 SNTAGT. This CDR3 comprises 15 residues. This chain's CDR3 is CASSEGTSAADTQYF. The CDR3 region has the DNA TGTGCCAGCAGTGAGGGGACTAGCGCGGCAGATACGCAGTATTTT.

This chain links TRBV9 with TRBJ1-1; D might be TRBD1 (5 bases). V shed 4 bases and J shed 5 bases, with 15 bases lying between them. This CDR3 spans 14 amino acids. Germline-derived CDR1 and CDR2 are SGDLS and YYNGEE. The CDR3 is CASSPPGDLTEAFF. CDR3 coding DNA: TGTGCCAGCAGCCCCCCGGGGGATTTGACTGAAGCTTTCTTT.

The chain has TRBV28 and TRBJ1-5; D gene ambiguous. The germline V and J ends were trimmed by 10 bases and 3 bases, with 10 bases remaining between them. This CDR3 has 12 amino acids. The germline gives CDR1 MDHEN, CDR2 SYDVKM. Here the CDR3 DNA reads TGTGCCATCTATCTAGCCAATCAGCCCCAGCATTTT. It translates to CAIYLANQPQHF.

As for this clone: A read error may be the cause here, since a much bigger clone is one base away. The chain has TRBV6-7 and TRBJ2-7, with 12 bases aligning to TRBD1. TRBV6-7 is classed as an ORF, of uncertain function. After removal of 5 bases from V and 4 bases from J, the junction contained 3 bases not matched to a gene. The length of the CDR3 is 14 residues. The CDR3 DNA reads TGTGCCAGCAGTGAGGGACAGGGGGCGTACGAGCAGTACTTC. Its translation: CASSEGQGAYEQYF.